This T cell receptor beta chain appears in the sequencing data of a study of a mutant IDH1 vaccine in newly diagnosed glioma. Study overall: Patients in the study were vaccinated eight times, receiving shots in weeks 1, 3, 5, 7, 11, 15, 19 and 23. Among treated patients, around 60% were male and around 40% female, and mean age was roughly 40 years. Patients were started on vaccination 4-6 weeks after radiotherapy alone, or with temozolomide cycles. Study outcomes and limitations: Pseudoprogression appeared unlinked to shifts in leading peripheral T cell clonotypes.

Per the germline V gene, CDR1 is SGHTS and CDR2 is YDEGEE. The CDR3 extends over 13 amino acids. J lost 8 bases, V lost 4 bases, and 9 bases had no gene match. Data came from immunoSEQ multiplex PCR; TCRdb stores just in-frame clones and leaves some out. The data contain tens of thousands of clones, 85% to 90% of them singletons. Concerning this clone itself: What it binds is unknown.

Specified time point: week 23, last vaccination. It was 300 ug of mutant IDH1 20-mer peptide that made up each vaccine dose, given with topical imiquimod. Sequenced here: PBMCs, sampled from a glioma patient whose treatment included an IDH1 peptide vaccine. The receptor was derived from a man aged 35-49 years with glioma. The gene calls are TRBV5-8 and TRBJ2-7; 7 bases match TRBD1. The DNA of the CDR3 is TGTGCCAGCAGCCAGCTAGACAGGGAGAAGCAGTACTTC. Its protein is CASSQLDREKQYF.